The entry below gives a single T cell receptor beta chain sequence along with its context. Antigen: not known. The sample originates from a study of identical twins. Study-level findings and limits: Insertions ran lower in abundant cord blood beta clonotypes, though not in memory repertoires. Out-of-frame alpha sequences common to twins exhibited a surplus of low generation probability.

A template switching step contributed a universal primer site, while unique molecular identifiers were present in the cDNA. TCRdb reanalysed the 5' RACE reads using MiXCR and keeps one entry per CDR3 protein. The sample shows around 960,000 distinct CDR3 sequences, about 12% of them seen only once. The germline V gene has CDR1 DFQATT and CDR2 SNEGSKA (reference sequence). Trimming removed 3 bases from V and 2 bases from J; junction bases left unmatched: 5. This CDR3 has 16 amino acids. With no exceptions, donors were healthy Caucasians. The same data also went into a second study, on yellow fever vaccine responses in identical twins.

V gene TRBV20-1 combines with J gene TRBJ2-3; TRBD2 agrees at 13 bases. This receptor was identified in a woman younger than 30 in good health. Sequenced: PBMCs. The CDR3 nucleotides are TGCAGTGCTAGCGGACTAGCGGGGGTTGTCACAGATACGCAGTATTTT. Encoded protein: CSASGLAGVVTDTQYF.